This T cell receptor (beta chain) was sequenced during a study of graft-versus-host responses after intestinal transplantation. Assay: immunoSEQ multiplex PCR; the TCRdb copy retains only in-frame clones and omits some. The sample has 80,000 to 90,000 clones, roughly 92% seen once. With regard to this clone: What it binds is unknown.

This receptor was taken from a human donor who received an intestinal transplant. Sequences were derived from unstimulated CD4+ T cells sorted from spleen or lymph node cells, sampled before intestinal transplant.

CDR3 nucleotides: TGTGCCAGCAGCACTAAGACAGGGTCGGCCACCGGGGAGCTGTTTTTT. As protein: CASSTKTGSATGELFF. The V gene is TRBV7-2, the J gene TRBJ2-2; 7 bases line up with TRBD1. Germline CDR1 and CDR2: SGHTA and FQGNSA. CDR3 size: 16 residues. V lost 5 bases and J lost 4; bases outside the gene matches: 10.